A selection of T cell receptor beta chains follows, all from one sample in a study of shared clonotypes between healthy human individuals. Profiling relied on immunoSEQ multiplex PCR, and the TCRdb table lists in-frame clones only, not all of them. The sample holds some 530,000 clones; roughly 80% are singletons and the top ten take 10% to 15%. Sequenced input: PBMCs. These receptors were taken from a woman aged 40 to 50 in good health. Some clones in this sample may be carry-over from other donors' samples. Both conserved end residues are part of each CDR3. D genes are given only for firm matches. A clone size is listed for some rows: how often the clone was seen (once, few, many), or a class if it is expanded.

cdr3_nt | cdr3_aa | j_call | v_call | cdr3_length | clone_size | d_call
TGTGCCAGCAGCTTGACTAGCGGGACCTCTAGTGAGCAGTTCTTC | CASSLTSGTSSEQFF | TRBJ2-1 | TRBV7-3 | 15 | - | TRBD2
TGTGCCAGCAGTAAGACAGGGGGCGGTAATGAAAAACTGTTTTTT | CASSKTGGGNEKLFF | TRBJ1-4 | TRBV6-5 | 15 | - | TRBD1
TGTGCCACAAGCGGGAGTATATCCTACGAGCAGTACTTC | CATSGSISYEQYF | TRBJ2-7 | TRBV7-9 | 13 | - | TRBD2
TGTGCCAGCAGTTTGGGCACCGGGGAGCTGTTTTTT | CASSLGTGELFF | TRBJ2-2 | TRBV28 | 12 | - | -
TGTGCCAGCAGCGGAACACGGACAGGGTTCGGCTACGAGCAGTACTTC | CASSGTRTGFGYEQYF | TRBJ2-7 | TRBV5-8 | 16 | - | TRBD1
TGCAGCGGGATGCTACAGGGGGCGTGGACTGAAGCTTTCTTT | CSGMLQGAWTEAFF | TRBJ1-1 | TRBV29-1 | 14 | many | TRBD1
TGTGCCAGCAACCTACCCGTCGAGGGCTATGGCTACACCTTC | CASNLPVEGYGYTF | TRBJ1-2 | TRBV6-1 | 14 | once | -
TGCGCCAGCAGCCAAGTTTTGGCAGTAGGGGACAGGGCAAATCAGCCCCAGCATTTT | CASSQVLAVGDRANQPQHF | TRBJ1-5 | TRBV4-3 | 19 | - | TRBD1
TGTGCCAGTAGTATCCTGGACAGGGGCACTGAAGCTTTCTTT | CASSILDRGTEAFF | TRBJ1-1 | TRBV19 | 14 | - | TRBD1
TGTGCCAGCAGCCAAGACAGGGGGCCCACCTACGAGCAGTACTTC | CASSQDRGPTYEQYF | TRBJ2-7 | TRBV4-2 | 15 | many | TRBD1
TGTGCCAGCAGGGTACTAGCGGGAGGGCCCGCAGATACGCAGTATTTT | CASRVLAGGPADTQYF | TRBJ2-3 | TRBV5-6 | 16 | once | TRBD2
TGTGCCAGCAGCTCAGATTCTACGGGGAGGGGACTCGAGCAGTACTTC | CASSSDSTGRGLEQYF | TRBJ2-7 | TRBV7-7 | 16 | - | TRBD2
TGTGCCAGTAGTCTCCCGTTTGGAAGCGCGGTAGACCATGAGCAGTTCTTC | CASSLPFGSAVDHEQFF | TRBJ2-1 | TRBV19 | 17 | - | -
TGTGCCAGCAGCGTAGTGGCGGGAGACGCCTACAATGAGCAGTTCTTC | CASSVVAGDAYNEQFF | TRBJ2-1 | TRBV9 | 16 | - | TRBD2
TGTGCCAGCAGCTTAACCGGGCGGACATATGAGACCCAGTACTTC | CASSLTGRTYETQYF | TRBJ2-5 | TRBV7-3 | 15 | once | -
TGTGCCAGCTCACCACCGACAACAACTAATGAAAAACTGTTTTTT | CASSPPTTTNEKLFF | TRBJ1-4 | TRBV18 | 15 | - | -
TGTGCCTGGGGACAGGGAAGCAATCAGCCCCAGCATTTT | CAWGQGSNQPQHF | TRBJ1-5 | TRBV30 | 13 | once | TRBD1
TGCAGCGTGGGTTTACTAGCGGGAGGGCCGTACAATGAGCAGTTCTTC | CSVGLLAGGPYNEQFF | TRBJ2-1 | TRBV29-1 | 16 | - | TRBD2
TGTGCCATCAGTGAAGGACTGATCTACGAGCAGTACTTC | CAISEGLIYEQYF | TRBJ2-7 | TRBV10-3 | 13 | - | -
TGTGCCAGTAACAGACAGAAGAATAGCAATCAGCCCCAGCATTTT | CASNRQKNSNQPQHF | TRBJ1-5 | TRBV19 | 15 | - | -
TGTGCCAGCAGCCATAGCGGGGGCTCCTACAATGAGCAGTTCTTC | CASSHSGGSYNEQFF | TRBJ2-1 | TRBV6-5 | 15 | - | TRBD2
TGTGCCAGCAGTATAGCGGGAGAACCCTACAATGAGCAGTTCTTC | CASSIAGEPYNEQFF | TRBJ2-1 | TRBV28 | 15 | few | TRBD2
TGTGCTAGTGGTCGGGACAGGGTCTACAATGAGCAGTTCTTC | CASGRDRVYNEQFF | TRBJ2-1 | TRBV12-5 | 14 | - | TRBD1
TGTGCCAGCAGCTCGAAGACAGGGGGCGCCGGGAAGAGTCAGCCCCAGCATTTT | CASSSKTGGAGKSQPQHF | TRBJ1-5 | TRBV11-2 | 18 | - | TRBD1
TGTGCCAGCAGCCCGTGGGGGGGCTATAGCTCCTACGAGCAGTACTTC | CASSPWGGYSSYEQYF | TRBJ2-7 | TRBV5-5 | 16 | - | -
TGTGCCAGCAGCTTATTACCCAGGAAGGAGCCTGAAGCTTTCTTT | CASSLLPRKEPEAFF | TRBJ1-1 | TRBV7-9 | 15 | - | -
TGTGCCAGCAGAACCTTGAACACTGAAGCTTTCTTT | CASRTLNTEAFF | TRBJ1-1 | TRBV27 | 12 | once | -
TGTGCCAGCAGTGAATCCCCGAACCGGGCCAACGTCCTGACTTTC | CASSESPNRANVLTF | TRBJ2-6 | TRBV6-1 | 15 | - | -
TGTGCCAGCAGTTCCCCGTACGAGCAGTACTTC | CASSSPYEQYF | TRBJ2-7 | TRBV28 | 11 | - | -
TGTGCCAGCAGCTTGCAGGGGGACTACGAGCAGTACTTC | CASSLQGDYEQYF | TRBJ2-7 | TRBV5-5 | 13 | - | TRBD1
TGTGCCAGCAGCCTTATGGCCCGGGGGAACACTGAAGCTTTCTTT | CASSLMARGNTEAFF | TRBJ1-1 | TRBV7-3 | 15 | - | -
TGTGCCAGCAACCCTTGGATGGGGAAGAACACTGAAGCTTTCTTT | CASNPWMGKNTEAFF | TRBJ1-1 | TRBV27 | 15 | - | -
TGTGCCAGCAGCTTGCACGGAGGGGTTGGCTACACCTTC | CASSLHGGVGYTF | TRBJ1-2 | TRBV5-4 | 13 | - | -
TGTGCCAGTAGTAGAACCTCCAGAAGCTATGGCTACACCTTC | CASSRTSRSYGYTF | TRBJ1-2 | TRBV19 | 14 | - | -
TGTGCCAGCAGCTTACCGCGGCAGCCCCAGCATTTT | CASSLPRQPQHF | TRBJ1-5 | TRBV7-2 | 12 | - | -
TGTGCCAGCAGACGTAGGGGTGCAACTAATGAAAAACTGTTTTTT | CASRRRGATNEKLFF | TRBJ1-4 | TRBV7-9 | 15 | - | -
TGTGCCAGTACCCCGACAGAAACGAACACTGAAGCTTTCTTT | CASTPTETNTEAFF | TRBJ1-1 | TRBV19 | 14 | - | -